The 18 T cell receptor beta chains in this list originate from one sample, sequenced in a study of OX40 agonist ivuxolimab in advanced cancers. Clones were read by immunoSEQ multiplex PCR, and TCRdb kept only the in-frame ones, dropping some. Of more than 70,000 clones listed, about 91% are singletons. The sample in question was CD4+ or CD8+ T cells sorted from blood, obtained in a trial of the OX40 agonist ivuxolimab. All receptors come from an adult with an advanced solid tumor such as melanoma, head and neck, liver or kidney cancer.

The chain carries TRBV7-2 and TRBJ2-1; TRBD2 matches 7 bases. Germline V gene sequence: CDR1 SGHTA, CDR2 FQGNSA. The ends lost 5 bases at V and 4 bases at J; junction bases unmatched: 11. CDR3 length equals 16 residues. As DNA, the CDR3 is TGTGCCAGCAGCCGCTATGTTCTCGGGGGGTACAATGAGCAGTTCTTC. Translation: CASSRYVLGGYNEQFF.

The rearrangement uses TRBV28 and TRBJ2-7; D call uncertain. The CDR3 runs 14 residues. V lost 2 bases, J lost 7 bases, and 15 bases lay in between. The germline gives CDR1 MDHEN, CDR2 SYDVKM. CDR3 amino acids: CASSLPSLSREQYF. The CDR3 DNA reads TGTGCCAGCAGTTTACCCAGCCTCTCAAGGGAGCAGTACTTC.

The chain employs TRBV9 and TRBJ1-6; D is unresolved. The length of the CDR3 is 17 residues. CDR1 SGDLS and CDR2 YYNGEE come from the germline V gene. Trimming took off 8 bases at V and 0 bases at J, with 18 bases between the two ends. Here the CDR3 DNA reads TGTGCCAGTTCCCGATCGACCTTTAGCTCCTATAATTCACCCCTCCACTTT. Its protein is CASSRSTFSSYNSPLHF.

The chain uses TRBV7-9 and TRBJ1-1, with D unresolved. Trimming shortened V by 6 bases and J by 4 bases, and 24 bases separated the two germline ends. This CDR3 region has 17 residues. Germline V lookup: CDR1 SEHNR, CDR2 FQNEAQ (reference sequence). The CDR3 protein is CASRPMGSRVPGTEAFF. CDR3 bases: TGTGCCAGCAGGCCTATGGGTAGTCGGGTTCCAGGCACTGAAGCTTTCTTT. Supplemented by reference TRBV7-9 and TRBJ1-1, the full variable domain reads DTGVSQNPRHKITKRGQNVTFRCDPISEHNRLYWYRQTLGQGPEFLTYFQNEAQLEKSRLLSDRFSAERPKGSFSTLEIQRTEQGDSAMYLCASRPMGSRVPGTEAFFGQGTRLTVV.

The rearrangement joins TRBV19 to TRBJ1-5, with unresolved D. The CDR3 length is 15 residues. The V gene lost 5 bases and the J gene lost 0 bases, with 11 bases spanning the gap. Looked up from germline, CDR1 is LNHDA and CDR2 is SQIVND (reference sequence). The CDR3 sequence: CASSLVRDSNQPQHF. DNA of the CDR3: TGTGCCAGTAGTTTGGTCAGAGATAGCAATCAGCCCCAGCATTTT.

V gene TRBV7-9 combines with J gene TRBJ2-3; D gene unclear. Germline values: CDR1 SEHNR, CDR2 FQNEAQ (reference sequence). The germline V and J ends were trimmed by 5 bases and 2 bases, with 14 bases remaining between them. The CDR3 runs to 15 residues. CDR3: CASSLGLGNTDTQYF. CDR3 in DNA: TGTGCCAGCAGCCTCGGTTTGGGAAACACAGATACGCAGTATTTT.

This clone showed up just once. The V and J genes are TRBV2 and TRBJ1-2; tentative D call: TRBD1 (5 bases). The CDR3 runs 17 residues. Germline CDR1 and CDR2: SNHLY and FYNNEI. The V gene lost 3 bases and the J gene lost 0 bases, with 17 bases spanning the gap. The CDR3, as DNA: TGTGCCAGCAGTGAGACGGGTGACAGTCTGTCTAACTATGGCTACACCTTC. Translation gives CASSETGDSLSNYGYTF.

The J gene is TRBJ2-1, the V gene TRBV7-2; weak D call: TRBD2 (6 bases). The CDR3 has 15 residues. Germline-derived CDR1 and CDR2 are SGHTA and FQGNSA. V was trimmed by 3 bases and J by 0 bases, leaving 9 bases between them. CDR3 sequence: CASSLVADSYNEQFF. CDR3 bases: TGTGCCAGCAGCTTGGTAGCGGACTCCTACAATGAGCAGTTCTTC.

The CDR3 region has the DNA TGTGCCAGCAGCCCAATTTGGGACAGGGGCTCCTACGAGCAGTACTTC. This gives the protein CASSPIWDRGSYEQYF. This chain joins TRBV11-2 and TRBJ2-7, with 10 bases aligning to TRBD1. J was trimmed by 0 bases and V by 5 bases; bases with no gene match: 7. Germline V gives CDR1 SGHAT, CDR2 FQNNGV. This CDR3 is built from 16 residues.

Written as DNA, the CDR3 is TGCGCCAGCAGCTTGATAGGGGAATCTAATGAAAAACTGTTTTTT. Amino acid sequence: CASSLIGESNEKLFF. This rearrangement joins TRBV5-1 to TRBJ1-4, with D possibly being TRBD1 (5 bases). This CDR3 is built from 15 residues. Trimming took off 1 base at V and 3 bases at J, with 10 bases between the two ends. Germline CDR1 is SGHRS and CDR2 is YFSETQ.

The chain combines TRBV15 with TRBJ2-1; 11 bases fit TRBD2. V shed 3 bases, J shed 9 bases, and the junction held 7 bases outside the gene matches. The CDR3 has 15 residues. CDR1 LNHNV and CDR2 YYDKDF come from the germline V gene (reference sequence). CDR3 sequence reads: CATSSSGRAGGEQFF. CDR3 coding DNA: TGTGCCACCAGCAGTAGCGGGAGGGCCGGGGGTGAGCAGTTCTTC.

The rearrangement uses TRBV2 and TRBJ1-4, with 7 bases fitting TRBD1. The CDR3 has 15 amino acids. Losses at the gene ends were 5 bases for V and 5 bases for J; bases not matched to a gene: 8. CDR1 and CDR2 (germline): SNHLY, FYNNEI. The CDR3 is CASSYRQGTNEKLFF. The CDR3 nucleotides read TGTGCCAGCAGTTACAGACAGGGAACGAATGAAAAACTGTTTTTT.

This chain links TRBV9 with TRBJ1-2; D gene unclear. The V end was cut by 0 bases, the J end by 0 bases, with 6 bases between. Germline CDR1 and CDR2: SGDLS and YYNGEE. CDR3 length: 14 residues. The CDR3 here is CASSVATTNYGYTF. The CDR3 DNA is TGTGCCAGCAGCGTAGCTACAACTAACTATGGCTACACCTTC.

The gene calls are TRBV2 and TRBJ2-7; maybe TRBD1 (6 bases). V was trimmed by 5 bases and J by 9 bases, leaving 14 bases between them. There are 12 residues in the CDR3. Germline assignment: CDR1 SNHLY and CDR2 FYNNEI. The CDR3 protein is CASSYTGSGQYF. Here the CDR3 DNA reads TGTGCCAGCAGTTATACAGGGTCGGGGCAGTACTTC.

V usage is TRBV28 and J usage is TRBJ2-7; 8 bases agree with TRBD1. Germline CDR1 is MDHEN and CDR2 is SYDVKM. CDR3 length: 22 amino acids. After removal of 5 bases from V and 0 bases from J, the junction contained 27 bases not matched to a gene. CDR3 DNA: TGTGCCAGCAGTCCTTACCTAGGCTTTCGTCCCGGGACAGGTGAAAGCTCCTACGAGCAGTACTTC. It yields the protein CASSPYLGFRPGTGESSYEQYF. Combining the CDR3 with reference TRBV28 and TRBJ2-7 gives the whole variable domain DVKVTQSSRYLVKRTGEKVFLECVQDMDHENMFWYRQDPGLGLRLIYFSYDVKMKEKGDIPEGYSVSREKKERFSLILESASTNQTSMYLCASSPYLGFRPGTGESSYEQYFGPGTRLTVT.

The CDR3 protein is CASSLQGKGEAFF. The CDR3 DNA sequence: TGTGCCAGTAGTCTTCAGGGAAAAGGCGAAGCTTTCTTT. V usage is TRBV19 and J usage is TRBJ1-1; tentative D call: TRBD1 (5 bases). CDR3 length equals 13 residues. Germline V gene data show CDR1 as LNHDA and CDR2 as SQIVND (reference sequence). The ends were cut back, 5 bases at V and 8 bases at J, with 15 bases in the middle.

The J gene is TRBJ2-7, the V gene TRBV10-3; D remains ambiguous. Germline CDR1 is ENHRY and CDR2 is SYGVKD. Trimming cost V 6 bases and J 4 bases, with 10 bases left between them. This CDR3 contains 12 residues. CDR3 sequence: CAISAVPYEQYF. The CDR3 nucleotides are TGTGCCATCAGCGCCGTTCCGTACGAGCAGTACTTC.

The chain uses TRBV18 and TRBJ1-6; maybe TRBD1 (6 bases). Germline V gene lookup returns CDR1 KGHSH and CDR2 LQKENI. The CDR3 loop spans 15 amino acids. Trimming removed 4 bases at V and 10 bases at J, with 17 bases between. The CDR3 DNA is TGTGCCAGCTCACTAACAGGGACCCTTGGCTCACCCCTCCACTTT. This translates into CASSLTGTLGSPLHF.